These 7 T cell receptor beta chains were all obtained from the same sample, sequenced in a study of OX40 agonist ivuxolimab in advanced cancers. Measured with immunoSEQ multiplex PCR; TCRdb has only the in-frame clones, and not every one. This table holds under 40,000 clones, over 65% found once. The specimen comprised CD4+ or CD8+ T cells sorted from blood, sampled in a trial of the OX40 agonist ivuxolimab. The source is an adult with an advanced solid tumor such as melanoma, head and neck, liver or kidney cancer.

By share of the sample, this clone is medium-sized. The V and J genes are TRBV10-1 and TRBJ1-5; TRBD1 matches at 10 bases. The germline V gene encodes CDR1 WNHNN and CDR2 SYGVQD (reference sequence). The CDR3 contains 14 residues. With 8 bases clipped from V and 7 bases from J, the junction kept 8 bases outside the gene matches. This CDR3 is CASPTGGAGQPQHF. The CDR3 coding sequence is TGCGCCAGCCCGACAGGGGGCGCAGGGCAGCCCCAGCATTTT.

The chain recombines TRBV28 with TRBJ1-5; D not resolved. Germline V CDR1 and CDR2: MDHEN, SYDVKM. There are 12 residues in the CDR3. Trimming shortened V by 6 bases and J by 7 bases, and 10 bases separated the two germline ends. CDR3 sequence reads: CASSLLGQPQHF. In DNA, the CDR3 is TGTGCCAGCAGCCTTTTAGGGCAGCCCCAGCATTTT.

This chain connects TRBV2 to TRBJ1-4; 9 bases are shared with TRBD1. Germline CDR1 reads SNHLY; CDR2 reads FYNNEI. After removal of 5 bases from V and 3 bases from J, the junction contained 1 base not matched to a gene. This CDR3 spans 14 amino acids. The CDR3 loop is CASSTGGPNEKLFF. CDR3 nucleotides: TGTGCCAGCAGTACAGGGGGCCCTAATGAAAAACTGTTTTTT.

This clone was found a few times. The J gene is TRBJ1-2, the V gene TRBV7-2; TRBD1 aligns across 10 bases. V was clipped by 0 bases and J by 8 bases; unmatched bases: 12. The CDR3 is made up of 17 amino acids. CDR1 SGHTA and CDR2 FQGNSA come from the germline V gene. The CDR3 sequence: CASSLARDRGTSTGYTF. The CDR3 coding sequence is TGTGCCAGCAGCTTAGCTCGGGACAGGGGTACCTCCACCGGCTACACCTTC.

The gene calls are TRBV5-4 and TRBJ1-5; D possibly corresponds to TRBD1 (5 bases). Trimming left V 0 bases short and J 7 bases short, with 8 bases between. Germline V gene data show CDR1 as SGHNT and CDR2 as YYREEE (reference sequence). There are 13 residues in the CDR3. CDR3 sequence: CASSLAGQQPQHF. The CDR3 DNA reads TGTGCCAGCAGCTTGGCAGGGCAACAGCCCCAGCATTTT.

This clone was recorded once. The chain is built from TRBV5-4 and TRBJ2-1; D is possibly TRBD2 (7 bases). Germline V lookup: CDR1 SGHNT, CDR2 YYREEE (reference sequence). Trimming removed 2 bases at V and 7 bases at J, with 13 bases between. The CDR3 has 14 residues. The CDR3 loop reads CASSLGGARNEQFF. The CDR3 DNA is TGTGCCAGCAGCTTAGGGGGGGCGCGGAATGAGCAGTTCTTC.

The chain joins TRBV10-1 to TRBJ2-5, with TRBD2 identical over 14 bases. The CDR3 loop spans 16 amino acids. Germline values: CDR1 WNHNN, CDR2 SYGVQD (reference sequence). The junction had 9 bases not matched to a gene; V was cut back by 5 bases and J by 7 bases. The CDR3: CASSQGLAGGQRTQYF. The CDR3 DNA reads TGCGCCAGCAGTCAAGGACTAGCGGGAGGTCAGAGGACCCAGTACTTC.